This T cell receptor (beta chain) was recorded in a study of cytomegalovirus exposure and HLA in healthy donors. Overall study findings and caveats: The study found most TCR sequences rare, yet found some public TCRs in many donors. Cytomegalovirus status was reportedly diagnosed by the classifier with high specificity and sensitivity. TCR beta V- and J-gene trimming, according to a later analysis, was linked to a missense DCLRE1C variant. Common viral pathogens seemed, in a later analysis, to connect with several of the most significant clusters.

Germline V lookup: CDR1 MGHRA, CDR2 YSYEKL. The CDR3 is made up of 17 amino acids. With V trimmed by 0 bases and J by 3 bases, 10 bases remained unmatched. The study ran its PCR with 60 Vbeta and 13 Jbeta primers. Here immunoSEQ multiplex PCR was the method, and the copy in TCRdb shows in-frame clones only, minus some. The table records 150,000 or so clones, approximately 70% of them present only once. Comment on this clone: Its matching antigen is unknown.

The sequence derives from a woman aged 60-70 years in good health and CMV-seropositive. The J gene is TRBJ2-7, the V gene TRBV4-1; 8 bases fit TRBD1. Sequenced material: PBMCs. The DNA of the CDR3 is TGCGCCAGCAGCCAAGATAGGGACAGGCTATTAGACTACGAGCAGTACTTC. Protein product: CASSQDRDRLLDYEQYF.